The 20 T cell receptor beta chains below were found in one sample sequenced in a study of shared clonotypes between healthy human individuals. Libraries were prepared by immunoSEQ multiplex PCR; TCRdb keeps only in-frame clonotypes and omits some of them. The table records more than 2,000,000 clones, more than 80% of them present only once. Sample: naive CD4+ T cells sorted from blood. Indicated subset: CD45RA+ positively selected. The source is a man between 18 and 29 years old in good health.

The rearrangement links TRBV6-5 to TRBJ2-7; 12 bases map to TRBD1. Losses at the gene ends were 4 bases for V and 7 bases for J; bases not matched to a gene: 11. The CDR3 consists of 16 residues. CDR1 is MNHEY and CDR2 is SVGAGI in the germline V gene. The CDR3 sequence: CASSLGPGQGAYEQYF. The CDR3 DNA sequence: TGTGCCAGCAGTTTGGGGCCGGGACAGGGGGCTTATGAGCAGTACTTC.

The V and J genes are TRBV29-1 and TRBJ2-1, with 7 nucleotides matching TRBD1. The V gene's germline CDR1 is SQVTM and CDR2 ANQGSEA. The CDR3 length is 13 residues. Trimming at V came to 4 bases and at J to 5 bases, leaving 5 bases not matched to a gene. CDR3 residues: CSVVLDRNNEQFF. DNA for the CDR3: TGCAGCGTTGTTTTGGACAGGAACAATGAGCAGTTCTTC.

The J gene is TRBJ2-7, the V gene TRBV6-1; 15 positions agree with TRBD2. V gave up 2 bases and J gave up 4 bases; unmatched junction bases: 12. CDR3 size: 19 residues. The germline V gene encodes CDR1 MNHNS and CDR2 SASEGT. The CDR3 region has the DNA TGTGCCAGCAGTGAAAAGGGGCAGGGACTAGCGGGGGGTGAGTACGAGCAGTACTTC. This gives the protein CASSEKGQGLAGGEYEQYF.

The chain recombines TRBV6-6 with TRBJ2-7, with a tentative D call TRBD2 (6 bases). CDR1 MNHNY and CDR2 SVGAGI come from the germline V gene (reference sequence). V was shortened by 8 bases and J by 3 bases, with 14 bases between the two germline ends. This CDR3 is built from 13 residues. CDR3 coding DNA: TGTGCCAGCTCCAACGGGGGAATCTACGAGCAGTACTTC. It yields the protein CASSNGGIYEQYF.

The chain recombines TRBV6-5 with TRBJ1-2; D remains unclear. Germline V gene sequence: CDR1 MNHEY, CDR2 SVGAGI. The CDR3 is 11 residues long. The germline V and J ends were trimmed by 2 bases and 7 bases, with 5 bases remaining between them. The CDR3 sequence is CASSYKGGYTF. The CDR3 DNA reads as TGTGCCAGCAGTTACAAGGGTGGCTACACCTTC.

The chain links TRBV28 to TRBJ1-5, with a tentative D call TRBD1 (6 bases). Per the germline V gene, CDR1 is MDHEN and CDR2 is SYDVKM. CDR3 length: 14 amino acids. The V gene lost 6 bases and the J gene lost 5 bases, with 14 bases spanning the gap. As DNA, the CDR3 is TGTGCCAGCAGATCGGATTGGGGGCATCAGCCCCAGCATTTT. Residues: CASRSDWGHQPQHF.

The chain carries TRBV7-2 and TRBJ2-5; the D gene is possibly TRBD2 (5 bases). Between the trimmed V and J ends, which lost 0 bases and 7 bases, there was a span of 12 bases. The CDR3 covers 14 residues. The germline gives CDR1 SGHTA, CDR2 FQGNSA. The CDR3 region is CASSLARVDGTQYF. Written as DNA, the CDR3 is TGTGCCAGCAGCTTAGCGCGGGTAGACGGGACCCAGTACTTC. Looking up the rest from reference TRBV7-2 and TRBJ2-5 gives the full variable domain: GAGVSQSPSNKVTEKGKDVELRCDPISGHTALYWYRQSLGQGLEFLIYFQGNSAPDKSGLPSDRFSAERTGGSVSTLTIQRTQQEDSAVYLCASSLARVDGTQYFGPGTRLLVL.

In DNA form, the CDR3 reads TGTGCCAGCAGCTTGGGGACAGGATTCGAGCAGTACTTC. Protein sequence: CASSLGTGFEQYF. This chain uses TRBV7-2 with TRBJ2-7, with TRBD1 identical over 8 bases. Germline V gives CDR1 SGHTA, CDR2 FQGNSA. The CDR3 sequence is 13 residues long. Germline trimming cut 3 bases from V and 6 bases from J; bases unmatched to any gene: 4.

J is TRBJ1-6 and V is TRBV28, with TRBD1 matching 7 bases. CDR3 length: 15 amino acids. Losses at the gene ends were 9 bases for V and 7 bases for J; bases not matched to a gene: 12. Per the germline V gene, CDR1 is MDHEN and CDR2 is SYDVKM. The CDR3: CASLQGNSANSPLHF. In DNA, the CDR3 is TGTGCCAGTTTACAGGGGAACTCCGCCAATTCACCCCTCCACTTT.

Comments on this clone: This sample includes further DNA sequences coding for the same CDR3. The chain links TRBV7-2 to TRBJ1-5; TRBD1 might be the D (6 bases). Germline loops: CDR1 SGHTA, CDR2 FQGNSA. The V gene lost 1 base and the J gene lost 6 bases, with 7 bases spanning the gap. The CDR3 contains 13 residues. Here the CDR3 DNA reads TGTGCCAGCAGCTTAGAAGGGGGTCAGCCCCAGCATTTT. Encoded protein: CASSLEGGQPQHF.

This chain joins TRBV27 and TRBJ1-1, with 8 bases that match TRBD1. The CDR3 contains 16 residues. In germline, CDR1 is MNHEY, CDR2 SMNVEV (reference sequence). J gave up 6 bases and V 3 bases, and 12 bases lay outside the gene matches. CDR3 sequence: CASSLQPQGAQAEAFF. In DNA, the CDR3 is TGTGCCAGCAGTTTGCAGCCTCAGGGGGCGCAGGCTGAAGCTTTCTTT.

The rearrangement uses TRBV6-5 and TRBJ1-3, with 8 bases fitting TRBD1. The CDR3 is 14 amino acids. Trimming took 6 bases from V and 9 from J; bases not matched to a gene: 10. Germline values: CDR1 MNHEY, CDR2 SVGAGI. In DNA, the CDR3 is TGTGCCAGCAGGCTTGGGACAGGTGATCTCACCATATATTTT. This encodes CASRLGTGDLTIYF.

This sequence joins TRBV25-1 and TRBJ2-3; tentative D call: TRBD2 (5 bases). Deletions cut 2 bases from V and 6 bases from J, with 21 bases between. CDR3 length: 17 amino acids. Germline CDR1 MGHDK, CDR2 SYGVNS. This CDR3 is CASSEGVGSSQRDTQYF. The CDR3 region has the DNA TGTGCCAGCAGTGAAGGGGTTGGGTCCTCCCAGCGGGATACGCAGTATTTT. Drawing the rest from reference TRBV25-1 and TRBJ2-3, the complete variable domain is EADIYQTPRYLVIGTGKKITLECSQTMGHDKMYWYQQDPGMELHLIHYSYGVNSTEKGDLSSESTVSRIRTEHFPLTLESARPSHTSQYLCASSEGVGSSQRDTQYFGPGTRLTVL.

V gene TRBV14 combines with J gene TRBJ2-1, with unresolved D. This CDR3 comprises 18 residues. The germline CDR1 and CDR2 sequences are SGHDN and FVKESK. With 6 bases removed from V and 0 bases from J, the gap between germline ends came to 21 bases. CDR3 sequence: CASRPFPGPSSSYNEQFF. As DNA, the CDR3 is TGTGCCAGCAGACCATTCCCGGGTCCATCGAGCTCCTACAATGAGCAGTTCTTC. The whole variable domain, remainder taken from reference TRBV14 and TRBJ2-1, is EAGVTQFPSHSVIEKGQTVTLRCDPISGHDNLYWYRRVMGKEIKFLLHFVKESKQDESGMPNNRFLAERTGGTYSTLKVQPAELEDSGVYFCASRPFPGPSSSYNEQFFGPGTRLTVL.

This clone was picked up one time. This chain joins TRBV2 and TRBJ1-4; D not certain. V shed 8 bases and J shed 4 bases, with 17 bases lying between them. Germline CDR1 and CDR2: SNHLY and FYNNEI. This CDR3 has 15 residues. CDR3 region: CASVRQMNLNEKLFF. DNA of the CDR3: TGTGCCAGCGTGCGGCAGATGAATCTTAATGAAAAACTGTTTTTT. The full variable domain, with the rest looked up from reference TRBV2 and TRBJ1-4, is EPEVTQTPSHQVTQMGQEVILRCVPISNHLYFYWYRQILGQKVEFLVSFYNNEISEKSEIFDDQFSVERPDGSNFTLKIRSTKLEDSAMYFCASVRQMNLNEKLFFGSGTQLSVL.

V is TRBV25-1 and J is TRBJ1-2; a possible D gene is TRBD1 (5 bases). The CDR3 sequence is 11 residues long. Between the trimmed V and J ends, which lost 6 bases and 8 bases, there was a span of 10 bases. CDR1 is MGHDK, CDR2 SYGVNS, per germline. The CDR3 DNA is TGTGCCAGCAGGGGACGGGAGGGCTACACCTTC. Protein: CASRGREGYTF.

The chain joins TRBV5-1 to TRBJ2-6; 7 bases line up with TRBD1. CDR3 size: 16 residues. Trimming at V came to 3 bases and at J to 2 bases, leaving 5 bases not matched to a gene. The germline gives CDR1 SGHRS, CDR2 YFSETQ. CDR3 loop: CASSWPGGAGANVLTF. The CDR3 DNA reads TGCGCCAGCAGCTGGCCAGGGGGTGCTGGGGCCAACGTCCTGACTTTC. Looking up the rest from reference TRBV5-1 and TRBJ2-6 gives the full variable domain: KAGVTQTPRYLIKTRGQQVTLSCSPISGHRSVSWYQQTPGQGLQFLFEYFSETQRNKGNFPGRFSGRQFSNSRSEMNVSTLELGDSALYLCASSWPGGAGANVLTFGAGSRLTVL.

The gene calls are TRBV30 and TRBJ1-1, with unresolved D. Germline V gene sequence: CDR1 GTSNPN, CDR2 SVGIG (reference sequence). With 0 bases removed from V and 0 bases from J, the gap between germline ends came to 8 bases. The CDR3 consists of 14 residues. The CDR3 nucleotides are TGTGCCTGGAGTGTACGGCGGCTGAACACTGAAGCTTTCTTT. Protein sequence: CAWSVRRLNTEAFF. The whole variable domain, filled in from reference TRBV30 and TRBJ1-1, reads SQTIHQWPATLVQPVGSPLSLECTVEGTSNPNLYWYRQAAGRGLQLLFYSVGIGQISSEVPQNLSASRPQDRQFILSSKKLLLSDSGFYLCAWSVRRLNTEAFFGQGTRLTVV.

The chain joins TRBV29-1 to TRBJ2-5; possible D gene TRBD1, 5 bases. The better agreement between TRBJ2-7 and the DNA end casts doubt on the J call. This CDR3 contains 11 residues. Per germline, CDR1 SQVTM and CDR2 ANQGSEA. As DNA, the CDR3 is TGCAGCGTCAACCAGGGCTACGAGCAGTACTTC. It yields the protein CSVNQGYEQYF.

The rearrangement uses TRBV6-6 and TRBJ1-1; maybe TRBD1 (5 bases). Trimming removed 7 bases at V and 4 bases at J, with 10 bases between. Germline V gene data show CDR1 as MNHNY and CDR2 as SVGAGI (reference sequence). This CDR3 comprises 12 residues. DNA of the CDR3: TGTGCCAGCATTCAGGGATCCACTGAAGCTTTCTTT. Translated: CASIQGSTEAFF.